A single sample is the source of the 27 T cell receptor beta chains below, sequenced in a study of T cell responses to AZD1222 COVID-19 vaccine. The data were produced by immunoSEQ multiplex PCR, yet TCRdb's version contains in-frame clones alone and is incomplete. The sample lists about 120,000 clones, roughly 90% occurring once. The sample in question was peripheral blood, obtained 28 days after the second AZD1222 dose. The receptors stem from an adult who received the AZD1222 COVID-19 vaccine.

The J gene is TRBJ2-3, the V gene TRBV6-1, with TRBD2 identical over 7 bases. V lost 0 bases and J lost 6; bases outside the gene matches: 12. Germline CDR1 and CDR2: MNHNS and SASEGT. The CDR3 totals 17 residues. CDR3 in DNA: TGTGCCAGCAGTGAAGCTTTTACTAGCGACCGTCTGGATACGCAGTATTTT. It is translated as CASSEAFTSDRLDTQYF.

The chain carries TRBV5-6 and TRBJ2-4; 7 bases align to TRBD2. The germline V gene encodes CDR1 SGHDT and CDR2 YYEEEE. The CDR3 totals 14 residues. The V gene end was trimmed by 10 bases and the J gene end by 7 bases; junction bases not matched to a gene: 14. Here the CDR3 DNA reads TGTGCCGTAAGCTCGGGGCGGCGGGGGAACATTCAGTACTTC. This translates into CAVSSGRRGNIQYF.

This rearrangement joins TRBV3-1 (or the pseudogene TRBV3-2) to TRBJ2-2; D remains unclear. CDR3 length: 14 amino acids. Trimming stripped 4 bases from V and 4 bases from J, with 10 bases between. CDR1 and CDR2 (germline): LGHDT, YNNKEL (reference sequence). The chain's CDR3 is CASSPRQITGELFF. In DNA form, the CDR3 reads TGTGCCAGCAGCCCTCGGCAGATCACCGGGGAGCTGTTTTTT.

The rearrangement joins TRBV21-1 to TRBJ2-5; the D call of TRBD1 is as the table states it, not checked on the DNA. TRBV21-1 is tagged as a pseudogene. The CDR3 consists of 17 residues. CDR3 DNA sequence: TGTGCCAGCAGCAAAGCGCAGGGTGTGCAAGCCGGGGAGACCCAGTACTTC. Translation: CASSKAQGVQAGETQYF.

The chain carries TRBV29-1 and TRBJ1-3; D is undetermined. The CDR3 contains 13 residues. Germline values: CDR1 SQVTM, CDR2 ANQGSEA. Trimming removed 7 bases at V and 0 bases at J, with 10 bases between. The CDR3 region is CSASLTSGNTIYF. The CDR3 DNA sequence: TGCAGCGCCTCCCTAACCTCTGGAAACACCATATATTTT.

This chain joins TRBV7-6 and TRBJ1-6, with a tentative D call TRBD1 (5 bases). Germline V CDR1 and CDR2: SGHVS, FNYEAQ. The CDR3 consists of 14 residues. The germline V and J ends were trimmed by 4 bases and 11 bases, with 15 bases remaining between them. CDR3 residues: CASSSGLQVTPLHF. DNA for the CDR3: TGTGCCAGCAGCTCAGGGCTGCAAGTCACACCCCTCCACTTT.

The chain employs TRBV27 and TRBJ2-7; no reliable D call. The CDR3 has 12 residues. V gave up 3 bases and J gave up 6 bases, with 9 bases separating them. CDR1 is MNHEY and CDR2 is SMNVEV in the germline V gene (reference sequence). The CDR3 region has the DNA TGTGCCAGCAGTTTTAGGGTACTCGAGCAGTACTTC. It translates to CASSFRVLEQYF.

The chain has TRBV6-5 and TRBJ1-5; D is possibly TRBD1 (6 bases). CDR1 is MNHEY and CDR2 is SVGAGI in the germline V gene. This CDR3 comprises 13 residues. Trimming took 8 bases from V and 7 from J, leaving 15 bases between them. CDR3 region: CASGQTGIQPQHF. CDR3 coding DNA: TGTGCCAGCGGACAGACTGGGATCCAGCCCCAGCATTTT.

The chain links TRBV28 to TRBJ2-7; a weak D match, TRBD1 (6 bases). Germline V CDR1 and CDR2: MDHEN, SYDVKM. The CDR3 spans 15 residues. The germline V and J ends were trimmed by 2 bases and 0 bases, with 11 bases remaining between them. Written as DNA, the CDR3 is TGTGCCAGCAGTTTAGGGGGCAAGAACTCCTACGAGCAGTACTTC. It yields the protein CASSLGGKNSYEQYF.

This clone turned up a few times. This chain links TRBV5-8 with TRBJ1-4, with D unresolved. The CDR3 extends over 13 amino acids. V was cut by 4 bases and J by 10 bases, with 14 bases left in between. Germline V lookup: CDR1 SGHTS, CDR2 YDEGEE. Here the CDR3 reads CASSPYASAKLFF. In DNA form, the CDR3 reads TGTGCCAGCAGCCCCTACGCGAGTGCAAAACTGTTTTTT.

This clone has a single count. The V call is TRBV5-4, the J call TRBJ1-1; 8 bases are shared with TRBD1. Trimming removed 4 bases from V and 6 bases from J; junction bases left unmatched: 11. There are 15 residues in the CDR3. Germline V lookup: CDR1 SGHNT, CDR2 YYREEE (reference sequence). Here the CDR3 DNA reads TGTGCCAGCAGCCCTCGAGGGCAGGGGGCCCCTGAAGCTTTCTTT. It specifies CASSPRGQGAPEAFF.

The chain employs TRBV4-2 and TRBJ2-3; 9 bases are a match to TRBD2. With 4 bases clipped from V and 4 bases from J, the junction kept 9 bases outside the gene matches. Germline assignment: CDR1 LGHNA and CDR2 YNFKEQ. CDR3 length equals 16 residues. The CDR3 nucleotides read TGTGCCAGCAGCCCTCTCGCGGGGGGGTTTTCAGATACGCAGTATTTT. Translation: CASSPLAGGFSDTQYF.

This rearrangement joins TRBV3-1 (or the pseudogene TRBV3-2) to TRBJ2-7; 11 nucleotides match TRBD1. This CDR3 spans 14 amino acids. The junction had 6 bases not matched to a gene; V was cut back by 8 bases and J by 3 bases. Germline CDR1 and CDR2: LGHDT and YNNKEL (reference sequence). CDR3 residues: CASCSGTGGYEQYF. The CDR3 DNA is TGTGCCAGCTGTTCTGGGACAGGGGGCTACGAGCAGTACTTC.

The chain uses TRBV27 and TRBJ2-5; 8 nucleotides match TRBD1. Germline assignment: CDR1 MNHEY and CDR2 SMNVEV (reference sequence). The ends lost 7 bases at V and 5 bases at J; junction bases unmatched: 18. There are 17 residues in the CDR3. For the CDR3, the DNA is TGTGCCAGCACCATTAAGTACTGGACAGGGCTCGATGAGACCCAGTACTTC. Protein product: CASTIKYWTGLDETQYF.

The rearrangement joins TRBV4-1 to TRBJ1-4; TRBD1 aligns across 7 bases. Per germline, CDR1 MGHRA and CDR2 YSYEKL. J lost 12 bases, V lost 0 bases, and 10 bases had no gene match. The CDR3 is made up of 15 amino acids. CDR3 protein: CASSQDSGRGTELFF. The CDR3 DNA follows: TGCGCCAGCAGCCAAGATTCCGGCAGGGGGACGGAACTGTTTTTT.

This rearrangement joins TRBV3-1 (or the pseudogene TRBV3-2) to TRBJ2-7; no firm D call. The CDR3 length is 16 residues. The V end was cut by 0 bases, the J end by 2 bases, with 14 bases between. Germline loops: CDR1 LGHDT, CDR2 YNNKEL (reference sequence). CDR3 sequence reads: CASSQEVEKPPYEQYF. CDR3 sequence (DNA): TGTGCCAGCAGCCAAGAAGTCGAGAAACCACCCTACGAGCAGTACTTC.

The rearrangement links TRBV5-1 to TRBJ2-3; possibly TRBD1 or TRBD2 for D (6 bases each). Looked up from germline, CDR1 is SGHRS and CDR2 is YFSETQ. CDR3 length: 15 amino acids. Between the trimmed V and J ends, which lost 1 base and 0 bases, there was a span of 9 bases. The CDR3 region is CASSLRGTSTDTQYF. The CDR3 DNA reads as TGCGCCAGCAGCTTGAGGGGGACTAGCACAGATACGCAGTATTTT.

This clone was seen more than once but under ten times. The chain combines TRBV5-6 with TRBJ2-7; D perhaps matches TRBD2 (5 bases). There are 13 residues in the CDR3. CDR1 and CDR2 from the germline V gene are SGHDT and YYEEEE. Trimming took off 1 base at V and 8 bases at J, with 13 bases between the two ends. CDR3 region: CASSLREGNQQYF. The DNA of the CDR3 is TGTGCCAGCAGCTTGAGAGAGGGTAATCAGCAGTACTTC.

The chain joins TRBV18 to TRBJ2-2; 7 bases are shared with TRBD2. The germline gives CDR1 KGHSH, CDR2 LQKENI. CDR3 length: 16 residues. V lost 3 bases, J lost 0 bases, and 4 bases stayed unmatched. The CDR3 spells CASSPSGGANTGELFF. The CDR3 coding sequence is TGTGCCAGCTCACCCTCGGGGGGAGCGAACACCGGGGAGCTGTTTTTT.

The J gene is TRBJ1-2, the V gene TRBV15; 7 nucleotides align to TRBD1. With V trimmed by 1 base and J by 8 bases, 10 bases remained unmatched. This CDR3 has 15 residues. Germline V CDR1 and CDR2: LNHNV, YYDKDF (reference sequence). This CDR3 reads CATSRGYDRVGGYTF. CDR3 nucleotide sequence: TGTGCCACCAGCAGAGGCTATGACAGGGTCGGCGGCTACACCTTC.

The chain carries TRBV4-3 and TRBJ1-2, with 9 nucleotides matching TRBD1. The CDR3 runs to 15 residues. Trimming removed 2 bases from V and 5 bases from J; junction bases left unmatched: 6. CDR1 and CDR2 (germline): LGHNA, YSLEER. CDR3 sequence: CASSQRTGGGYGYTF. DNA of the CDR3: TGCGCCAGCAGCCAAAGAACAGGGGGCGGGTATGGCTACACCTTC.

This CDR3 reads CASSIVGTGDTKEQYF. CDR3 bases: TGTGCCAGTAGTATAGTAGGAACAGGGGACACGAAGGAGCAGTACTTC. The chain couples TRBV19 to TRBJ2-7; TRBD1 matches 7 bases. Germline CDR1 LNHDA, CDR2 SQIVND (reference sequence). V shed 1 base and J 7 bases; nucleotides not matched to a gene: 13. This CDR3 comprises 16 residues.

The V gene is TRBV18, the J gene TRBJ2-5; D not resolved. Trimming cost V 3 bases and J 1 base, with 3 bases left between them. The germline gives CDR1 KGHSH, CDR2 LQKENI. This CDR3 contains 12 residues. The CDR3 region is CASSPSQETQYF. CDR3 in DNA: TGTGCCAGCTCACCCAGCCAAGAGACCCAGTACTTC.

This chain connects TRBV15 to TRBJ2-2; TRBD1 might be the D (6 bases). The germline gives CDR1 LNHNV, CDR2 YYDKDF (reference sequence). The ends were cut back, 5 bases at V and 1 base at J, with 17 bases in the middle. The CDR3 is 17 amino acids. The CDR3 DNA sequence: TGTGCCACCAGCCCCATGGGGGCAGAGAAGAACACCGGGGAGCTGTTTTTT. This gives the protein CATSPMGAEKNTGELFF.

With regard to this clone: Other DNA sequences from this sample encode an identical CDR3 as well. This CDR3 reads CASSLGRNTEAFF. The CDR3 DNA reads as TGTGCCAGCAGCCTAGGAAGGAACACTGAAGCTTTCTTT. The chain links TRBV7-8 to TRBJ1-1, with D uncertain. This CDR3 is built from 13 residues. The germline V gene encodes CDR1 SGHVS and CDR2 FQNEAQ. Trimming left V 5 bases short and J 1 base short, with 8 bases between.

V and J are TRBV7-8 and TRBJ1-1; no clear D. The length of the CDR3 is 14 residues. Germline V CDR1 and CDR2: SGHVS, FQNEAQ. V dropped 1 base and J dropped 0 bases, with 6 bases sitting between them. The CDR3 DNA reads TGTGCCAGCAGCTTAGAAGTGATGAACACTGAAGCTTTCTTT. It yields the protein CASSLEVMNTEAFF.

The V call is TRBV19, the J call TRBJ2-1, with 9 positions matching TRBD2. There are 16 residues in the CDR3. The germline gives CDR1 LNHDA, CDR2 SQIVND (reference sequence). V was pared by 9 bases and J by 6 bases, with 15 bases of the junction left unmatched. The CDR3 bases are TGTGCCAGCACTCCGGGGCCTAGCGGGGTTGGCAATGAGCAGTTCTTC. It codes for CASTPGPSGVGNEQFF.